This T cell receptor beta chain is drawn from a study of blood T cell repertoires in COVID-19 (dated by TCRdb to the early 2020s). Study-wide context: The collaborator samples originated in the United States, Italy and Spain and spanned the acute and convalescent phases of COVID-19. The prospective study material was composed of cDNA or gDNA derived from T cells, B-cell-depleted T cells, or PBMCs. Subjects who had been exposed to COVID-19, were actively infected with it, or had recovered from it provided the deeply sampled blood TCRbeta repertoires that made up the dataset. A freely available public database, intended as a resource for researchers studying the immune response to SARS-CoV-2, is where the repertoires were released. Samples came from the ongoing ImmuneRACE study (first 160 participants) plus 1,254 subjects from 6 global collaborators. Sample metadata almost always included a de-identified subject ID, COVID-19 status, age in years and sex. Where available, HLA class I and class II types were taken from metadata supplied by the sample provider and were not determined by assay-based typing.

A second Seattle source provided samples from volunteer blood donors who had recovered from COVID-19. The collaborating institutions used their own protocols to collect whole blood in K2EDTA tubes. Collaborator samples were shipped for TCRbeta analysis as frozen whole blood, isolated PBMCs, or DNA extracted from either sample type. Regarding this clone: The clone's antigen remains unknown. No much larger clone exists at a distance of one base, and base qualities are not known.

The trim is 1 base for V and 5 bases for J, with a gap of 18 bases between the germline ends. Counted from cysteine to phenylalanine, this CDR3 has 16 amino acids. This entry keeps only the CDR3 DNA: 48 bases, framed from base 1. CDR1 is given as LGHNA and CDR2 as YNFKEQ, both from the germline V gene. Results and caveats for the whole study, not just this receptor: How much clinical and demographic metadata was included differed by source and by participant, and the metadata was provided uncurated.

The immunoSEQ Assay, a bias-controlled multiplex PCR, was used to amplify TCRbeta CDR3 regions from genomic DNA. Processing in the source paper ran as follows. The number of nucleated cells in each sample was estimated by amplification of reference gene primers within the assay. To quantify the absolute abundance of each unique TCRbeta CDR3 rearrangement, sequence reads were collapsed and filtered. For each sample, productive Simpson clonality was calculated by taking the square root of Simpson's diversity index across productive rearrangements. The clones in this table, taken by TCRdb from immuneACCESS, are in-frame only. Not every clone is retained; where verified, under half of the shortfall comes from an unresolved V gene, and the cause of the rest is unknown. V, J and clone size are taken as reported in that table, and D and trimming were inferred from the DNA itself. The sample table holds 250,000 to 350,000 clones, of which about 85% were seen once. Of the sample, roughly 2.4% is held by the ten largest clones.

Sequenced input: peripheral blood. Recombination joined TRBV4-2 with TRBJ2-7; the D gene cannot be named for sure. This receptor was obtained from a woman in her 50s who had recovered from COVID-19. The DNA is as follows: TGTGCCAGCAGCCAAGGATCTACTCGGGTCCCCGACGAGCAGTACTTC. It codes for CASSQGSTRVPDEQYF.